This TCR beta chain was profiled in a study of beta chain features in type 1 diabetes. Across the whole study: Age and gender were similar between patients and healthy donors, as were cell yields. Study conclusions and caveats: At VDJ recombination sites, type 1 diabetes patients had fewer insertions and more deleted nucleotides. A potential influence of HLA type upon TCRB rearrangement remained unresolved herein.

The trim removed 1 base at V and 1 base at J, leaving 0 bases unmatched. Per germline, CDR1 MGHRA and CDR2 YSYEKL. The CDR3 extends over 15 amino acids. This clone has only a few counts. Its antigen is still unknown. TCRB transcripts that were expressed got sequenced, as all of the isolated RNA had been reverse transcribed. Sequenced by immunoSEQ multiplex PCR; TCRdb stores in-frame clones only, minus some. The sample holds 860,000 or so clones, roughly 16% seen once. This TCR derives from a woman in her late teens or twenties in good health. The chain recombines TRBV4-1 with TRBJ2-4; 8 bases fit TRBD2. The sample taken for sequencing was naive CD4+ T cells from blood. The CDR3 here is CASSQAGGAKNIQYF. The CDR3 bases are TGCGCCAGCAGCCAAGCGGGGGGGGCCAAAAACATTCAGTACTTC.